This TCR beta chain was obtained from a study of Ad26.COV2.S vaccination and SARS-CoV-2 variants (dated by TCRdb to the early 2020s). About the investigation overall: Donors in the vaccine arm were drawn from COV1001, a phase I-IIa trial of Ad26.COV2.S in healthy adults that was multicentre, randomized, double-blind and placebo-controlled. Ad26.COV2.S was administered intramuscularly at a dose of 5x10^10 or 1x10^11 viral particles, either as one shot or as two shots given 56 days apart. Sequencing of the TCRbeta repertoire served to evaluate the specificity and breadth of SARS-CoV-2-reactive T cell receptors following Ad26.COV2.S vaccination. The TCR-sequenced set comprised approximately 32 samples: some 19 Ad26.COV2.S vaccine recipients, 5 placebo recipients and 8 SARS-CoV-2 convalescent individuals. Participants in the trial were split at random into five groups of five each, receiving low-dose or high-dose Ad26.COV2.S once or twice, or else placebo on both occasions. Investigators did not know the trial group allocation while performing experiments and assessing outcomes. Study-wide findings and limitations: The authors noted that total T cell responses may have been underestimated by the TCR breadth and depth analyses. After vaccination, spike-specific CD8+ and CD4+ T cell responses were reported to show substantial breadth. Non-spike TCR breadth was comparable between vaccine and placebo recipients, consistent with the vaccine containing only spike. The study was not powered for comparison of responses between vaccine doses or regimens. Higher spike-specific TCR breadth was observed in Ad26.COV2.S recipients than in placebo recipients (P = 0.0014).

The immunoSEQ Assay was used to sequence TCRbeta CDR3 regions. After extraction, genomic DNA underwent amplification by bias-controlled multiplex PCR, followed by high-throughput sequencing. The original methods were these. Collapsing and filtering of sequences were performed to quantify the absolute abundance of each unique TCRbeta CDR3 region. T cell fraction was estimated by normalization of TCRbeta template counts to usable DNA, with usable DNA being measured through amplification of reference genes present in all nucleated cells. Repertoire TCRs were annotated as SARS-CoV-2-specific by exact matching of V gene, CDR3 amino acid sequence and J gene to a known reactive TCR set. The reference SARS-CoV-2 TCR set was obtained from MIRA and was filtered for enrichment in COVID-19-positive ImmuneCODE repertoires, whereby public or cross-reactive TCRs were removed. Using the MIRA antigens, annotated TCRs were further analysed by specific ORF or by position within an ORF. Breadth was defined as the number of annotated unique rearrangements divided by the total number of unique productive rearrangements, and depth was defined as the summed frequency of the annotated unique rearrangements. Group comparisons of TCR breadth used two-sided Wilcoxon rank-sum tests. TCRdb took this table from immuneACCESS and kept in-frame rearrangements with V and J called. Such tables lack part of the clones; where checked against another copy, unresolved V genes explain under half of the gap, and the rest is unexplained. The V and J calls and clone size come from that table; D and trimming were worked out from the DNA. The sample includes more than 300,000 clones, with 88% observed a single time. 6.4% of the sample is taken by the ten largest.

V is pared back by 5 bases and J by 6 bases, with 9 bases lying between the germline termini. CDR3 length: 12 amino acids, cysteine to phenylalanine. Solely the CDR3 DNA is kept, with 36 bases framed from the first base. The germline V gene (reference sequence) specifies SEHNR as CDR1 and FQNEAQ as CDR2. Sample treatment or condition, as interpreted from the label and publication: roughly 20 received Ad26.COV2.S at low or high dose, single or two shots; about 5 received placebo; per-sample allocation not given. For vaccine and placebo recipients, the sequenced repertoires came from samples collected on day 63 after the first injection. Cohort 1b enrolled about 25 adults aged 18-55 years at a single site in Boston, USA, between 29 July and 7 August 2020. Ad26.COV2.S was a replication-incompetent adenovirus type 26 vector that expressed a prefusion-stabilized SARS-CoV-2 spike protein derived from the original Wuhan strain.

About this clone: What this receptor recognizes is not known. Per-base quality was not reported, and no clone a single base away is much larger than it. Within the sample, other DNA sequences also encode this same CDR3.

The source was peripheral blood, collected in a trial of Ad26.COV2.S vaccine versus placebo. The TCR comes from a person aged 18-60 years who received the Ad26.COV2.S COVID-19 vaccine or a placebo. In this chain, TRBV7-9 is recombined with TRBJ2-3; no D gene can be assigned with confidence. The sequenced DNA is TGTGCCAGCAGCCCCCTGGGGGATACGCAGTATTTT. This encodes CASSPLGDTQYF.